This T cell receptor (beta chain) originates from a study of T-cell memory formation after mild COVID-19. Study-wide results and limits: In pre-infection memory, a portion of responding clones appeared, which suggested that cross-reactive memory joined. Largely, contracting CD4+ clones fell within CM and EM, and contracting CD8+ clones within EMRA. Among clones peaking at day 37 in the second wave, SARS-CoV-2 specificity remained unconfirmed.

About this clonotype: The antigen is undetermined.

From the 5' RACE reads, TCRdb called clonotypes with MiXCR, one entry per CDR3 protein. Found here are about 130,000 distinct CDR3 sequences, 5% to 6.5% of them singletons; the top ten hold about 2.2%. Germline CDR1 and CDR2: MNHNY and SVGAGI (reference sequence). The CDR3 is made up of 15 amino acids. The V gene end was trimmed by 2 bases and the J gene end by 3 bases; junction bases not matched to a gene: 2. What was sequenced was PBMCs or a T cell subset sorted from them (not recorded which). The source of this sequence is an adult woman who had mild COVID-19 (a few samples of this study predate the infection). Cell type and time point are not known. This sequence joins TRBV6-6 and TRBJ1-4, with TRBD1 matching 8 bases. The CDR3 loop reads CASSYPQGANEKLFF. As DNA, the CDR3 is TGTGCCAGCAGTTACCCACAGGGGGCTAATGAAAAACTGTTTTTT.